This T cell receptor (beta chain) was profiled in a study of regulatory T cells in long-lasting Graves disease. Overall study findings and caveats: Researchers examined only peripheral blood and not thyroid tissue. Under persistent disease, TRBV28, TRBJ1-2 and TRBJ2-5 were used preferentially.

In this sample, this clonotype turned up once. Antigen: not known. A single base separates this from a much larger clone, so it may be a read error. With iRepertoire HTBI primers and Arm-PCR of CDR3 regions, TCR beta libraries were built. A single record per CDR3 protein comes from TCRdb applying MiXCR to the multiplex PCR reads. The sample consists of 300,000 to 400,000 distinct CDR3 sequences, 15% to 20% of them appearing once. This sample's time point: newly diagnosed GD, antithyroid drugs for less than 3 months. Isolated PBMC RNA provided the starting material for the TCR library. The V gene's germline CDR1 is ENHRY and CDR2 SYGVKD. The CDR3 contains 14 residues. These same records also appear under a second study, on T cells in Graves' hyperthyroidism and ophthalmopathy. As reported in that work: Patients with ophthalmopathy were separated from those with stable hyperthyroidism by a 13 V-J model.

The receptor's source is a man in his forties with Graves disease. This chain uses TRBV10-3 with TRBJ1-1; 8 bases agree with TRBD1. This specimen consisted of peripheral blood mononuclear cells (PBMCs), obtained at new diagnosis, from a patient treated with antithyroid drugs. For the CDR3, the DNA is TGTGTCATCAGGACTGACAGGGGGAACACTGAAGCTTTCTTT. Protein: CVIRTDRGNTEAFF.